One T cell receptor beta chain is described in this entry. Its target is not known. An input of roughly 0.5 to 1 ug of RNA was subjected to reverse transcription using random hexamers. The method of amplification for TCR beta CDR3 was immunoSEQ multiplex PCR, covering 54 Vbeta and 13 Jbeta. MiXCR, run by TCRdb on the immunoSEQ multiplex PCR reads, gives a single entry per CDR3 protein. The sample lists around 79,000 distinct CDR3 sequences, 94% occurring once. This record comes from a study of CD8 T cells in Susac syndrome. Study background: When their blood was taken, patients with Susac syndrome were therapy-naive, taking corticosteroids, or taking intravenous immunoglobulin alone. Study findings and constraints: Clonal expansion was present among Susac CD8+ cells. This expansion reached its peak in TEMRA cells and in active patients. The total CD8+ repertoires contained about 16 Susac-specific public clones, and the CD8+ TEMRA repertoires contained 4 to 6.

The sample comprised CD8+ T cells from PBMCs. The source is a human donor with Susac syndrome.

CDR3: CASTWGTGEQFF. The CDR3 DNA follows: TGTGCCAGCACCTGGGGGACGGGGGAGCAGTTCTTC. The rearrangement uses TRBV28 and TRBJ2-1, with D tentatively TRBD1 or TRBD2 (5 bases each). V was trimmed by 7 bases and J by 10 bases, leaving 14 bases between them. CDR3 length: 12 residues. Germline loops: CDR1 MDHEN, CDR2 SYDVKM.